These T cell receptor beta chains were read from a single sample in a study of blood T cells in healthy people across ages. TCRdb redid the calling of the 5' RACE reads with MiXCR, one entry per CDR3 protein. The sample consists of around 1,000,000 distinct CDR3 sequences, 30% to 40% of them appearing once. Sequencing input: blood. These receptors were taken from a man younger than 35 in good health. Both conserved end residues are part of each CDR3. Each record gives: V gene, D gene, J gene, clone size, CDR3 protein, CDR3 DNA. A D gene is named only where the DNA matches it firmly. The listing skips clone size in some rows; elsewhere it reads once, few, many or a size class.

v_call: TRBV5-1; d_call: TRBD1; j_call: TRBJ2-3; clone_size: few; cdr3_aa: CASRPKGQPTDTQYF; cdr3_nt: TGCGCCAGCAGACCCAAGGGACAGCCCACAGATACGCAGTATTTT
v_call: TRBV7-9; d_call: NA; j_call: TRBJ1-2; clone_size: few; cdr3_aa: CASSTGRDNYGYTF; cdr3_nt: TGTGCCAGCAGCACCGGCCGGGATAACTATGGCTACACCTTC
v_call: TRBV7-2; d_call: NA; j_call: TRBJ2-5; clone_size: NA; cdr3_aa: CASSPVVDNEQYF; cdr3_nt: TGTGCCAGCAGCCCAGTCGTTGACAATGAGCAGTACTTC
v_call: TRBV5-1; d_call: NA; j_call: TRBJ1-5; clone_size: few; cdr3_aa: CASSLAGGLNQPQHF; cdr3_nt: TGCGCCAGCAGCTTGGCCGGGGGACTTAATCAGCCCCAGCATTTT
v_call: TRBV10-3; d_call: NA; j_call: TRBJ1-2; clone_size: many; cdr3_aa: CAISDRNRDTQGYTF; cdr3_nt: TGTGCCATCAGTGATAGGAACAGGGACACCCAAGGCTACACCTTC
v_call: TRBV2; d_call: TRBD1; j_call: TRBJ2-3; clone_size: NA; cdr3_aa: CASRADRDNGDTQYF; cdr3_nt: TGTGCCAGCAGAGCAGACAGGGATAACGGAGATACGCAGTATTTT
v_call: TRBV10-3; d_call: TRBD1; j_call: TRBJ1-1; clone_size: NA; cdr3_aa: CAIRADRVTEAFF; cdr3_nt: TGTGCCATCAGGGCCGACAGGGTCACTGAAGCTTTCTTT
v_call: TRBV19; d_call: NA; j_call: TRBJ2-1; clone_size: few; cdr3_aa: CASSIRDTYNEQFF; cdr3_nt: TGTGCCAGTAGTATCCGGGACACATACAATGAGCAGTTCTTC
v_call: TRBV12-3/TRBV12-4; d_call: TRBD2; j_call: TRBJ2-3; clone_size: few; cdr3_aa: CASSIRGLAGTRTDTQYF; cdr3_nt: TGTGCCAGCAGTATAAGGGGACTAGCGGGGACCCGCACAGATACGCAGTATTTT
v_call: TRBV7-2; d_call: TRBD2; j_call: TRBJ2-1; clone_size: NA; cdr3_aa: CASRQTSGGTQFF; cdr3_nt: TGTGCCAGCAGACAGACTAGCGGGGGGACCCAGTTCTTC
v_call: TRBV20-1; d_call: TRBD1; j_call: TRBJ1-5; clone_size: NA; cdr3_aa: CSASTGEGQGGNSNQPQHF; cdr3_nt: TGCAGTGCTAGTACGGGGGAGGGACAGGGTGGAAATAGCAATCAGCCCCAGCATTTT
v_call: TRBV3-1; d_call: NA; j_call: TRBJ1-2; clone_size: few; cdr3_aa: CASRQGPRGNYGYTF; cdr3_nt: TGTGCCAGCAGACAAGGACCCAGGGGTAACTATGGCTACACCTTC
v_call: TRBV3-1; d_call: TRBD1; j_call: TRBJ1-1; clone_size: NA; cdr3_aa: CASSLGQVRVTEAFF; cdr3_nt: TGTGCCAGCAGTCTTGGACAGGTGCGCGTCACTGAAGCTTTCTTT
v_call: TRBV12-3/TRBV12-4; d_call: NA; j_call: TRBJ2-7; clone_size: NA; cdr3_aa: CASSLNQGDLRSYEQYF; cdr3_nt: TGTGCCAGCAGTTTAAACCAAGGGGACTTACGGTCCTACGAGCAGTACTTC
v_call: TRBV12-3/TRBV12-4; d_call: NA; j_call: TRBJ2-1; clone_size: NA; cdr3_aa: CASKGQGRWNEQFF; cdr3_nt: TGTGCCAGCAAGGGGCAGGGTCGTTGGAATGAGCAGTTCTTC
v_call: TRBV6-6; d_call: NA; j_call: TRBJ2-7; clone_size: NA; cdr3_aa: CASSYPGRPYEQYF; cdr3_nt: TGTGCCAGCAGTTACCCGGGACGGCCCTACGAGCAGTACTTC
v_call: TRBV18; d_call: NA; j_call: TRBJ1-1; clone_size: few; cdr3_aa: CASSPPRGSNTEAFF; cdr3_nt: TGTGCCAGCTCACCACCGAGGGGATCGAACACTGAAGCTTTCTTT
v_call: TRBV9; d_call: NA; j_call: TRBJ2-5; clone_size: few; cdr3_aa: CASSIEGRVAETQYF; cdr3_nt: TGTGCCAGCAGCATAGAGGGCAGGGTCGCGGAGACCCAGTACTTC